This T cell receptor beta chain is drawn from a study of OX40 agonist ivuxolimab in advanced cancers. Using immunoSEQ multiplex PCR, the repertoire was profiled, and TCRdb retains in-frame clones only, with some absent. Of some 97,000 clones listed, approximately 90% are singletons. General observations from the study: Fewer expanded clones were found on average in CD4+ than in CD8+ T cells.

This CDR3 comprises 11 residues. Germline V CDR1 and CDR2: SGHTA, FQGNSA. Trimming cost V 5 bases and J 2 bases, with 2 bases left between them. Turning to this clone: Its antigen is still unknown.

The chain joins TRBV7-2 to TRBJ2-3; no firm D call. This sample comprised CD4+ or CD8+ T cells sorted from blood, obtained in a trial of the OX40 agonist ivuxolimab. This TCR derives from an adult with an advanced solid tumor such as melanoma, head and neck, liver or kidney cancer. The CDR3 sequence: CASSPTDTQYF. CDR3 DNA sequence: TGTGCCAGCAGCCCCACAGATACGCAGTATTTT.